This T cell receptor beta chain emerged from a study of cytomegalovirus exposure and HLA in healthy donors. The study, taken as a whole, reports: There were 150 to 200 TCR beta chains listed as cytomegalovirus-associated. As confirmed in vitro, a few CMV-associated chains were specific for CMV antigens.

The donors were members of the validation cohort comprising 120 subjects, separate from the roughly 700-subject first cohort. On this clone itself: Its target is unknown.

The V and J ends lost 6 bases and 4 bases respectively, with 18 bases between them. CDR1 is LNHDA, CDR2 SQIVND, per germline (reference sequence). This CDR3 spans 16 amino acids. TCRdb's copy holds only in-frame clones and misses some; the assay was immunoSEQ multiplex PCR. This table has some 200,000 clones, about 89% appearing once. This clonotype was obtained from a woman aged 18-29 years in good health and CMV-seronegative. J is TRBJ1-4 and V is TRBV19, with D possibly matching TRBD1 (5 bases). Sequencing was carried out using PBMCs. As DNA, the CDR3 is TGTGCCAGTAGAACCCCCGGTTGGCAGGGTAATGAAAAACTGTTTTTT. As protein: CASRTPGWQGNEKLFF. The full variable domain, in which reference TRBV19 and TRBJ1-4 provide the parts outside the CDR3, is DGGITQSPKYLFRKEGQNVTLSCEQNLNHDAMYWYRQDPGQGLRLIYYSQIVNDFQKGDIAEGYSVSREKKESFPLTVTSAQKNPTAFYLCASRTPGWQGNEKLFFGSGTQLSVL.